The 10 T cell receptor delta chains given below trace back to one sample, sequenced in a study of gamma-delta chains in newborns, infants, children. TCRdb applied CATT to the reads for clone calling. The table lists under 3,500 delta-chain clones, around 0.3% of them singletons. The sequenced sample consisted of blood. These TCRs come from a child who was a newborn, infant or young child, either healthy, febrile or measles-vaccinated (not recorded which).

A word on this clone: TCRdb records a much larger clone's protein for this DNA, with a difference at residue 4 that likely arises from a read error; the protein given is the translation of the DNA. This chain links TRDV2 with TRDJ3; 7 bases agree with TRDD3. There are 14 residues in the CDR3. The germline CDR1 and CDR2 sequences are GEAIGNYY and EKD. The CDR3 loop is CACGTWGPARQMFF. CDR3 coding DNA: TGTGCCTGTGGCACCTGGGGGCCGGCCCGACAGATGTTTTTC.

A note on this clone: A much larger clone lies one base from this, so it may be a read error. This CDR3 is also generated by other DNA sequences in the sample. The gene calls are TRDV2 and TRDJ1; 12 bases map to TRDD3. The CDR3 spans 13 residues. Germline CDR1 and CDR2: GEAIGNYY and EKD. The CDR3 region is CACDLLGDTKLIF. The CDR3 nucleotides read TGTGCCTGTGACCTACTGGGGGATACTAAACTCATCTTC.

The sample holds a few counts of this clone. For this DNA, TCRdb reports the protein of a much larger clone, which diverges at residue 3, most likely from a read error; the protein presented here is translated directly from the DNA. J is TRDJ3 and V is TRDV2; 8 nucleotides agree with TRDD3. CDR1 and CDR2 (germline): GEAIGNYY, EKD. This CDR3 spans 20 amino acids. CDR3 loop: CARDKVLGASSSWDTRQMFF. The CDR3 region has the DNA TGTGCCCGTGACAAAGTACTGGGGGCCTCAAGCTCCTGGGACACCCGACAGATGTTTTTC.

Remarks on this clone: Only one base separates this from a far larger clonotype, so it likely reflects a read error. Other DNA sequences of this sample code for an identical CDR3. The V gene is TRDV2, the J gene TRDJ2; the match to TRDD3 covers 11 bases. CDR1 and CDR2 from the germline V gene are GEAIGNYY and EKD. The CDR3 has 15 amino acids. J lost 6 bases, V lost 3 bases, and 5 bases had no gene match. The CDR3 DNA is TGTGCCTGTGACGTGCTGGGGGATACTCCAGCACAACTCTTCTTT. The encoded protein is CACDVLGDTPAQLFF.

In regard to this clone: A far larger clone is a single base away, which makes a read error likely. This specimen includes other DNA sequences encoding the same CDR3. The V and J genes are TRDV2 and TRDJ3; TRDD3 aligns across 11 bases. The length of the CDR3 is 21 residues. In germline, CDR1 is GEAIGNYY, CDR2 EKD. Written as DNA, the CDR3 is TGTGCCTGTGACTCGGCTGGGGGATACTCACCTAGCTCCTGGGACACCCGGCAGATGTTTTTC. Its protein is CACDSAGGYSPSSWDTRQMFF.

This clone was found a few times. One base separates it from a far larger clone, so it is likely a read error. Other nucleotide sequences in the sample specify the same CDR3. The V and J genes are TRDV2 and TRDJ3; 10 bases line up with TRDD3. The CDR3 totals 19 residues. CDR1 is GEAIGNYY, CDR2 EKD, per germline. With V trimmed by 0 bases and J by 1 base, 5 bases remained unmatched. The CDR3 sequence: CACDTAWGISSWDTRQMFF. The CDR3 DNA reads TGTGCCTGTGACACCGCCTGGGGGATAAGTTCCTGGGACACCCGACAGATGTTTTTC.

This clone has just a few counts. Since a far larger clone is one base different, this is likely a read error. Other DNA variants within this sample encode the same CDR3. The chain carries TRDV2 and TRDJ2; 9 bases fit TRDD3. Germline lookup yields CDR1 GEAIGNYY and CDR2 EKD. The length of the CDR3 is 18 residues. The J segment lost 7 bases and the V segment lost 0 bases, leaving 14 bases of the junction unmatched. The CDR3 loop is CACDTGLGTGGYLAQLFF. The CDR3 coding sequence is TGTGCCTGTGACACCGGGTTGGGGACAGGGGGATACCTAGCACAACTCTTCTTT.

This clone was found a few times. This is likely an artifact of a read error, given a far larger clone one base away. The chain is built from TRDV2 and TRDJ3, with 13 bases fitting TRDD3. Germline CDR1 GEAIGNYY, CDR2 EKD. This CDR3 is 22 amino acids long. CDR3 residues: CARDAIVLGDTLSSWDTRQMFF. The CDR3 nucleotides read TGTGCCCGTGACGCTATTGTACTGGGGGATACGCTGAGCTCCTGGGACACCCGACAGATGTTTTTC.

Of note for this clone: A read error may explain this, as a much larger clone is one base away. At the DNA level, this CDR3 is encoded by other sequences in the same sample as well. The gene calls are TRDV1 and TRDJ2; the match to TRDD3 covers 13 bases. The CDR3 consists of 21 residues. Germline V CDR1 and CDR2: TSWWSYY, QGS. The CDR3 protein is CALRYSPAYWGIRSLTAQLFF. DNA for the CDR3: TGTGCTCTTAGGTATAGTCCCGCGTACTGGGGGATACGTTCTTTGACAGCCCAACTCTTCTTT.

Judged by abundance, this clone is medium-sized. A much larger clone differs by one base, so this may be a read error. J is TRDJ2 and V is TRDV2, with TRDD3 identical over 8 bases. CDR1 is GEAIGNYY and CDR2 is EKD in the germline V gene. This CDR3 has 14 amino acids. CDR3 DNA sequence: TGTGCCTGTGACGCCGTCTGGGGGACAGCACAACCCTTCTTT. Amino acids: CACDAVWGTAQPFF.